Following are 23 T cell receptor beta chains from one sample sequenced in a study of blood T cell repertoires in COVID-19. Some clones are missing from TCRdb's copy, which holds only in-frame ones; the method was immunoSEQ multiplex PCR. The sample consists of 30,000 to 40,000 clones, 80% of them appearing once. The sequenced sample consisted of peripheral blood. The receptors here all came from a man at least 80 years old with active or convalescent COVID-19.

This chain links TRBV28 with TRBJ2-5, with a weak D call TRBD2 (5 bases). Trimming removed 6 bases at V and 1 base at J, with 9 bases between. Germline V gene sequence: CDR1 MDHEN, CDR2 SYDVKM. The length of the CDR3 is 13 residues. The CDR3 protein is CASSTSGQETQYF. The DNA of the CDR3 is TGTGCCAGCAGCACGAGCGGCCAAGAGACCCAGTACTTC.

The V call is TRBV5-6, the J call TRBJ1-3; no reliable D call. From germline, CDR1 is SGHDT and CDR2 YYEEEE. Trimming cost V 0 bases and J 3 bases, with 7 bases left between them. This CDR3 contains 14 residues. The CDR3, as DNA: TGTGCCAGCAGCTTGGGGACTCTTGGAAACACCATATATTTT. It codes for CASSLGTLGNTIYF.

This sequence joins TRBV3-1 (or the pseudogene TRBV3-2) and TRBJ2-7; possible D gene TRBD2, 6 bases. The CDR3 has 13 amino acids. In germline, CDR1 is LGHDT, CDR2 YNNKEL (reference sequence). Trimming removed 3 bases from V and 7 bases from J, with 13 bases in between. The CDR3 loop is CASSQGGVGEQYF. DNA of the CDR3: TGTGCCAGCAGCCAGGGCGGGGTAGGAGAGCAGTACTTC.

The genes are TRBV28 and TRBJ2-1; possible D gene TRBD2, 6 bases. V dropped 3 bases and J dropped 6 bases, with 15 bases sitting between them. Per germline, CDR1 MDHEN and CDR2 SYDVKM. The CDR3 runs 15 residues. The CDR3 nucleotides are TGTGCCAGCAGTTTGGGCGGGGCCTTGGGCAATGAGCAGTTCTTC. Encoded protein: CASSLGGALGNEQFF.

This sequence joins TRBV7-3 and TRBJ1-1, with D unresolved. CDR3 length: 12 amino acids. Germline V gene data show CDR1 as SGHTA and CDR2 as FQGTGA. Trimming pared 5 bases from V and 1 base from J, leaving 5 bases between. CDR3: CASSRGNTEAFF. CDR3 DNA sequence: TGTGCCAGCAGCCGGGGGAACACTGAAGCTTTCTTT.

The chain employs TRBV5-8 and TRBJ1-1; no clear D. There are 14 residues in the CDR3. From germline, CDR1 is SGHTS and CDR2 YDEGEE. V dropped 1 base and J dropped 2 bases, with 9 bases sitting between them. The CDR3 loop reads CASSLRSINTEAFF. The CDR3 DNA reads TGTGCCAGCAGCTTGAGGAGTATCAACACTGAAGCTTTCTTT.

CDR3 in amino acids: CASSLVGWGRETQYF. CDR3 nucleotides: TGTGCCAGCAGTTTAGTAGGGTGGGGGAGGGAGACCCAGTACTTC. The chain recombines TRBV27 with TRBJ2-5, with a possible D match to TRBD2 (6 bases). Trimming took off 2 bases at V and 5 bases at J, with 15 bases between the two ends. Germline V lookup: CDR1 MNHEY, CDR2 SMNVEV (reference sequence). The CDR3 runs to 15 residues.

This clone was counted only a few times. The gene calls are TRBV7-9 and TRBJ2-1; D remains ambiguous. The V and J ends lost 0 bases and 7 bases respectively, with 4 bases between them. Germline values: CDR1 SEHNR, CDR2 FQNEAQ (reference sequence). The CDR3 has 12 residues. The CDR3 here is CASSLAQNEQFF. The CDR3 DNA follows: TGTGCCAGCAGCTTAGCCCAGAATGAGCAGTTCTTC.

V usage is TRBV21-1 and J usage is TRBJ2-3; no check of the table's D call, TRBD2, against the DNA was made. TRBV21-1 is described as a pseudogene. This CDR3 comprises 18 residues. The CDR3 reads CASSKARWEGGRADTQYF. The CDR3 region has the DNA TGTGCCAGCAGCAAAGCGCGCTGGGAGGGAGGGCGAGCAGATACGCAGTATTTT.

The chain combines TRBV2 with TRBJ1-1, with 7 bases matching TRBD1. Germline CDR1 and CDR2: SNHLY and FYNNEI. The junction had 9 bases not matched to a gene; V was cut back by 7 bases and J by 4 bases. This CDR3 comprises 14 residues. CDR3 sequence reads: CASNDRELITEAFF. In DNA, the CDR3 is TGTGCCAGCAACGACAGGGAATTGATCACTGAAGCTTTCTTT.

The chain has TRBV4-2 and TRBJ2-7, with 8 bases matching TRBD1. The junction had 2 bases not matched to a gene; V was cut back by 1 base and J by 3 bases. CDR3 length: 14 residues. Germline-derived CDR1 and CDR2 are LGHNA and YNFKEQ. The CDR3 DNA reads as TGTGCCAGCAGCCAAGGCGGGACAGGCTACGAGCAGTACTTC. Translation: CASSQGGTGYEQYF.

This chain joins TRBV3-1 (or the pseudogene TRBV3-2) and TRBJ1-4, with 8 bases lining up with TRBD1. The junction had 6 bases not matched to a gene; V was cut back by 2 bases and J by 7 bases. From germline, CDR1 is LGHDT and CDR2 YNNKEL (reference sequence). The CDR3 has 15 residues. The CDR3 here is CASSQQGAVVEKLFF. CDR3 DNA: TGTGCCAGCAGCCAACAGGGGGCCGTGGTTGAAAAACTGTTTTTT.

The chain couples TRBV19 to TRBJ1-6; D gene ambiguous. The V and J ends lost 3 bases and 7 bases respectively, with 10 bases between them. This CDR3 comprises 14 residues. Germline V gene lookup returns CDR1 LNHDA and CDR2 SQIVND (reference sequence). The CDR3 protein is CASSMRGTNSPLHF. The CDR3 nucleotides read TGTGCCAGTAGTATGCGGGGTACCAATTCACCCCTCCACTTT.

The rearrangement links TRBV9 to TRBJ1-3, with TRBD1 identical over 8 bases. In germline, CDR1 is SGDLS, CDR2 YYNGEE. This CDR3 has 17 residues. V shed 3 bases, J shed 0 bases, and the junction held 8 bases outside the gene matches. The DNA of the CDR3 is TGTGCCAGCAGCGAGGGAAGGACAGGGTACTCTGGAAACACCATATATTTT. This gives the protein CASSEGRTGYSGNTIYF.

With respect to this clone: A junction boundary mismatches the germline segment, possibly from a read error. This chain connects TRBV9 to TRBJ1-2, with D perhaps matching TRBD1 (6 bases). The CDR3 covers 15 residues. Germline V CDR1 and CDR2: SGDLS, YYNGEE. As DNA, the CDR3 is TGTCCCAGCAGCGCTGGGGGGGGCAGGGGCGATGGCTACACCTTC. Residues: CPSSAGGGRGDGYTF. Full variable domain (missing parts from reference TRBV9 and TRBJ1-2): DSGVTQTPKHLITATGQRVTLRCSPRSGDLSVYWYQQSLDQGLQFLIQYYNGEERAKGNILERFSAQQFPDLHSELNLSSLELGDSALYFCPSSAGGGRGDGYTFGSGTRLTVV.

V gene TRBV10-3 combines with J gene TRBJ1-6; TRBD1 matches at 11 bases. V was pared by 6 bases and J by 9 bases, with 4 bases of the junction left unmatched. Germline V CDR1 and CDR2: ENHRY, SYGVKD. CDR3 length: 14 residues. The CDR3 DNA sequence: TGTGCCATCAGCGCCGGGACAGGGGGTTCACCCCTCCACTTT. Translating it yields CAISAGTGGSPLHF.

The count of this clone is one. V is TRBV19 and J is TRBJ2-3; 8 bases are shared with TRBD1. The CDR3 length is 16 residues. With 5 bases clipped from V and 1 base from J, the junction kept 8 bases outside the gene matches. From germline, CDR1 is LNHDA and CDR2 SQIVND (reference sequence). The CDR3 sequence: CASSASGGWGTDTQYF. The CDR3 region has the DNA TGTGCCAGTAGTGCATCAGGGGGCTGGGGCACAGATACGCAGTATTTT.

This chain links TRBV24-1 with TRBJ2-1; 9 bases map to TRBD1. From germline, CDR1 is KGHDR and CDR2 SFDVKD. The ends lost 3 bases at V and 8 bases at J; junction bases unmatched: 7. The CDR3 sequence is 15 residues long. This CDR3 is CATSDAGTGYDEQFF. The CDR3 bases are TGTGCCACCAGTGATGCCGGGACAGGGTATGATGAGCAGTTCTTC.

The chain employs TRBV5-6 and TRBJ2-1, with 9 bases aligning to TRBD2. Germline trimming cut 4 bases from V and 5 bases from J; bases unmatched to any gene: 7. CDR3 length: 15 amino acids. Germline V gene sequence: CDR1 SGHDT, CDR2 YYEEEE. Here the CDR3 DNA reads TGTGCCAGCAGCCCGAGGCGGGAGGGTCACAATGAGCAGTTCTTC. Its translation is CASSPRREGHNEQFF.

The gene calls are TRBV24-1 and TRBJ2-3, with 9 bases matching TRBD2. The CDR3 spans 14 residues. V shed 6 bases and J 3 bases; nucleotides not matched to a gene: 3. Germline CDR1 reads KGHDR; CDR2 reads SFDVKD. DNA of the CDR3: TGTGCCACCAGTTTCAGCGGGGGGACAGATACGCAGTATTTT. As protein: CATSFSGGTDTQYF.

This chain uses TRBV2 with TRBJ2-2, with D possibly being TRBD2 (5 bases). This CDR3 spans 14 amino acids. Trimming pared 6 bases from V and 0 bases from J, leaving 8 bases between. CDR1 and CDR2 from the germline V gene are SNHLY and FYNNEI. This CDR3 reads CASREGSNTGELFF. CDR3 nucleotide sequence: TGTGCCAGCAGAGAGGGATCGAACACCGGGGAGCTGTTTTTT.

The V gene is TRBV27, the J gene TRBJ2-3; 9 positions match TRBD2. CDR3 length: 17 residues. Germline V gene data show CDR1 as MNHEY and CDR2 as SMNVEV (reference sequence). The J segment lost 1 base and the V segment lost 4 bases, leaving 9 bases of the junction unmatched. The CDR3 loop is CASSSEIAGDGTDTQYF. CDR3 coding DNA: TGTGCCAGCAGTTCGGAAATAGCGGGAGACGGCACAGATACGCAGTATTTT.

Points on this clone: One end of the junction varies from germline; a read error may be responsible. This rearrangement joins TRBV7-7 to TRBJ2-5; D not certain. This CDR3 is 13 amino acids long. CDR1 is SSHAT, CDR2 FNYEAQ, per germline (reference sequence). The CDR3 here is CASSKDWSETQYF. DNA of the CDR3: TGTGCTAGCAGCAAAGACTGGAGTGAGACCCAGTACTTC.